A selection of T cell receptor beta chains follows, all from one sample in a study of shared clonotypes between healthy human individuals. Data came from immunoSEQ multiplex PCR; TCRdb stores just in-frame clones and leaves some out. The sample carries 2,500,000 or so clones, 90% to 95% recorded once. Sequenced input: naive CD4+ T cells sorted from blood. The receptors come from a young man in good health. CDR3s include the opening cysteine and the closing phenylalanine or tryptophan. Each record gives: clone size, V gene, D gene, J gene, CDR3 DNA, CDR3 protein. The D gene is left open where the match is weak. Only part of the rows carry a size: once, few, many, or a class if the clone is expanded.

abundance: -
v_gene: TRBV14
d_gene: TRBD2
j_gene: TRBJ2-7
CDR3nt: TGTGCCAGCAGCCAAGAGAGAGCGGGACGGATCTCCTACGAGCAGTACTTC
CDR3aa: CASSQERAGRISYEQYF

abundance: -
v_gene: TRBV7-2
d_gene: TRBD2
j_gene: TRBJ2-3
CDR3nt: TGTGCCAGCAGCAGCAGTGGGCGGGGGGATACGCAGTATTTT
CDR3aa: CASSSSGRGDTQYF

abundance: once
v_gene: TRBV19
d_gene: -
j_gene: TRBJ1-4
CDR3nt: TGTGCCAGTCGGGCGGGCCCCGGGAGGGATGAAAAACTGTTTTTT
CDR3aa: CASRAGPGRDEKLFF

abundance: -
v_gene: TRBV28
d_gene: -
j_gene: TRBJ2-5
CDR3nt: TGTGCCAGCAGCCGAAGCGGGGCCAGGGGGGAGACCCAGTACTTC
CDR3aa: CASSRSGARGETQYF

abundance: -
v_gene: TRBV6-5
d_gene: -
j_gene: TRBJ1-2
CDR3nt: TGTGCCAGCAGTCGATATTCGAAAACCCTTGGCTACACCTTC
CDR3aa: CASSRYSKTLGYTF

abundance: once
v_gene: TRBV11-2
d_gene: -
j_gene: TRBJ2-3
CDR3nt: TGTGCCAGCAGCTTAGATCGTGCGGGCTTGTTCTCAGATACGCAGTATTTT
CDR3aa: CASSLDRAGLFSDTQYF

abundance: -
v_gene: TRBV27
d_gene: -
j_gene: TRBJ2-1
CDR3nt: TGTGCCAGCAGTTTGCAGGACGGTTCCTACAATGAGCAGTTCTTC
CDR3aa: CASSLQDGSYNEQFF

abundance: once
v_gene: TRBV30
d_gene: TRBD2
j_gene: TRBJ2-5
CDR3nt: TGTGCCTGGAGTGTACTGGGAGGGGAGACCCAGTACTTC
CDR3aa: CAWSVLGGETQYF

abundance: -
v_gene: TRBV9
d_gene: -
j_gene: TRBJ2-1
CDR3nt: TGTGCCAGCAGCCGAGAATTGACTGTAGTTCCCTACAATGAGCAGTTCTTC
CDR3aa: CASSRELTVVPYNEQFF

abundance: -
v_gene: TRBV27
d_gene: -
j_gene: TRBJ2-7
CDR3nt: TGTGCCAGCAGTCCCCGATGGAGCTCCTACGAGCAGTACTTC
CDR3aa: CASSPRWSSYEQYF

abundance: once
v_gene: TRBV2
d_gene: -
j_gene: TRBJ1-5
CDR3nt: TGTGCCAGCAGTCCCCGTTACGGATCGACACTTTATAGCAATCAGCCCCAGCATTTT
CDR3aa: CASSPRYGSTLYSNQPQHF

abundance: -
v_gene: TRBV6-5
d_gene: -
j_gene: TRBJ1-2
CDR3nt: TGTGCCAGCAGTTCCCTCACTCGGAGCAGTGGCTACACCTTC
CDR3aa: CASSSLTRSSGYTF

abundance: -
v_gene: TRBV6-5
d_gene: -
j_gene: TRBJ1-6
CDR3nt: TGTGCCAGCAGTTACGGGGTATTGAATTATTCACCCCTCCACTTT
CDR3aa: CASSYGVLNYSPLHF

abundance: -
v_gene: TRBV15
d_gene: -
j_gene: TRBJ2-7
CDR3nt: TGTGCCACCAGCAGAAATACAGGGAACGAGCAGTACTTC
CDR3aa: CATSRNTGNEQYF

abundance: -
v_gene: TRBV5-1
d_gene: -
j_gene: TRBJ2-7
CDR3nt: TGCGCCAGCAGCTTGATCGCGGGAAATATCCACGAGCAGTACTTC
CDR3aa: CASSLIAGNIHEQYF

abundance: once
v_gene: TRBV6-6
d_gene: -
j_gene: TRBJ1-1
CDR3nt: TGTGCCAGCAGTCTCGGGGCAGAGAACACTGAAGCTTTCTTT
CDR3aa: CASSLGAENTEAFF

abundance: -
v_gene: TRBV7-9
d_gene: -
j_gene: TRBJ2-7
CDR3nt: TGTGCCAGCAGCACGTGGCAGTCGGGCGGCGCCCTCGAGCAGTACTTC
CDR3aa: CASSTWQSGGALEQYF

abundance: -
v_gene: TRBV7-9
d_gene: -
j_gene: TRBJ2-7
CDR3nt: TGTGCCAGCAGCTTTTCAACAGGGTGGAACGAGCAGTACTTC
CDR3aa: CASSFSTGWNEQYF

abundance: -
v_gene: TRBV5-1
d_gene: TRBD2
j_gene: TRBJ2-7
CDR3nt: TGCGCCAGCAGTCCCAGGACTAGCGGTTTTTACGAGCAGTACTTC
CDR3aa: CASSPRTSGFYEQYF

abundance: -
v_gene: TRBV5-1
d_gene: TRBD2
j_gene: TRBJ2-5
CDR3nt: TGCGCCAGCAGCTTGGCCGGGGGGGTCCTGGAGACCCAGTACTTC
CDR3aa: CASSLAGGVLETQYF

abundance: -
v_gene: TRBV6-1
d_gene: TRBD2
j_gene: TRBJ2-2
CDR3nt: TGTGCCAGCAGTCCGGGGAGGACTAGCACCGGGGAGCTGTTTTTT
CDR3aa: CASSPGRTSTGELFF

abundance: -
v_gene: TRBV12-5
d_gene: -
j_gene: TRBJ2-5
CDR3nt: TGTGCTAGTGGTTTGGGACGGGACATCCAAGAGACCCAGTACTTC
CDR3aa: CASGLGRDIQETQYF

abundance: -
v_gene: TRBV7-6
d_gene: -
j_gene: TRBJ2-2
CDR3nt: TGTGCCAGCAGCTTGGCGGGGCCCGGGTCCGGGGAGCTGTTTTTT
CDR3aa: CASSLAGPGSGELFF

abundance: -
v_gene: TRBV5-1
d_gene: -
j_gene: TRBJ1-2
CDR3nt: TGCGCCAGCAGCACTGCTGGACAGTGGGGCTACACCTTC
CDR3aa: CASSTAGQWGYTF

abundance: -
v_gene: TRBV30
d_gene: -
j_gene: TRBJ2-2
CDR3nt: TGTGCCTGGAGCCAAGCGAACACCGGGGAGCTGTTTTTT
CDR3aa: CAWSQANTGELFF

abundance: -
v_gene: TRBV7-8
d_gene: -
j_gene: TRBJ1-1
CDR3nt: TGTGCCAGCAGCTTATTTGAAATCCGGGGGAACACTGAAGCTTTCTTT
CDR3aa: CASSLFEIRGNTEAFF

abundance: few
v_gene: TRBV20-1
d_gene: -
j_gene: TRBJ2-5
CDR3nt: TGCAGTGCTGGACAAGAGACCCAGTACTTC
CDR3aa: CSAGQETQYF

abundance: once
v_gene: TRBV6-6
d_gene: -
j_gene: TRBJ2-2
CDR3nt: TGTGCCAGCGGACGCCAGTGGGACACCGGGGAGCTGTTTTTT
CDR3aa: CASGRQWDTGELFF